This TCR beta chain was retrieved from a study of regulatory T cells in long-lasting Graves disease. General study points: TRBV28, TRBJ1-2 and TRBJ2-5 were segments that persistent disease favored.

Arm-PCR with iRepertoire HTBI primers amplified the CDR3 regions for these TCR beta libraries. One entry per CDR3 protein, called by TCRdb with MiXCR from the multiplex PCR reads. The table shows about 460,000 distinct CDR3 sequences, with about 14% occurring only once. The CDR3 is 14 residues long. V lost 3 bases to trimming and J lost 4 bases, with 10 bases between them. As for time point: newly diagnosed GD, antithyroid drugs for less than 3 months. Making the TCR library involved RNA that had been extracted from PBMCs. Only a few counts were recorded for this clonotype. Its antigen is still unknown. These data were also reused for a study on T cells in Graves' hyperthyroidism and ophthalmopathy.

The chain recombines TRBV12-3 or TRBV12-4 with TRBJ1-5; the D gene is possibly TRBD1 (6 bases). The TCR sequence derives from a woman between 50 and 59 years old with Graves disease. This material consisted of peripheral blood mononuclear cells (PBMCs), taken at new diagnosis, from a patient treated with antithyroid drugs. The CDR3, as DNA: TGTGCCAGCAGTTTCGACAGGATAAATCAGCCCCAGCATTTT. Residues: CASSFDRINQPQHF.